In this sample, the clone carrying this T cell receptor beta chain turned up once. This sample is drawn from a study of blood T cell repertoires in COVID-19. Looked up from germline, CDR1 is KGHSH and CDR2 is LQKENI. The CDR3 is made up of 15 amino acids. The V and J ends lost 5 bases and 0 bases respectively, with 13 bases between them. Original methodology: Counts of nucleated cells, estimated from reference gene primer amplification, were obtained. Assay used: immunoSEQ multiplex PCR; TCRdb lists only in-frame clones, some missing. V and J calls and clone size are those listed in that table; D and trimming were worked out from the DNA. The table lists about 47,000 clones, 80% to 90% of them singletons.

Sequencing was done on a sample of peripheral blood. This chain joins TRBV18 and TRBJ1-1, with TRBD1 as a possible D gene (5 bases). The TCR was taken from a human donor with active COVID-19. The donor label of this sample is uncertain. The CDR3 reads CASSRKQELNTEAFF. The CDR3 DNA sequence: TGTGCCAGCTCAAGGAAACAGGAATTGAACACTGAAGCTTTCTTT.